The 25 T cell receptor beta chains in this list originate from one sample, sequenced in a study of T cell responses to AZD1222 COVID-19 vaccine. Profiling relied on immunoSEQ multiplex PCR, and the TCRdb table lists in-frame clones only, not all of them. Of 120,000 to 150,000 clones in the sample, approximately 90% were seen once. The sample in question was peripheral blood, obtained on day 0 of MenACWY control vaccination. Source of these receptors: an adult in good health.

The V gene is TRBV3-1 (or the pseudogene TRBV3-2), the J gene TRBJ1-6; D is possibly TRBD1 (5 bases). Germline V CDR1 and CDR2: LGHDT, YNNKEL (reference sequence). The CDR3 loop spans 15 amino acids. Trimming shortened V by 6 bases and J by 8 bases, and 17 bases separated the two germline ends. DNA for the CDR3: TGTGCCAGCAGGCCCTCCCGACAGAGGGATTCACCCCTCCACTTT. Its translation is CASRPSRQRDSPLHF.

J is TRBJ1-5 and V is TRBV7-2; D uncertain. Deletions cut 4 bases from V and 3 bases from J, with 10 bases between. Germline V gives CDR1 SGHTA, CDR2 FQGNSA. The CDR3 spans 14 residues. CDR3 residues: CASSSAAINQPQHF. The CDR3 coding sequence is TGTGCCAGCAGCTCAGCAGCGATCAATCAGCCCCAGCATTTT.

V gene TRBV19 combines with J gene TRBJ1-2, with D unclear. V lost 4 bases and J 4 bases, leaving 10 bases between the germline ends. The CDR3 loop spans 13 amino acids. Germline V gene sequence: CDR1 LNHDA, CDR2 SQIVND (reference sequence). The CDR3: CASSNPGSYGYTF. The CDR3 region has the DNA TGTGCCAGTAGTAATCCGGGGAGCTATGGCTACACCTTC.

The gene calls are TRBV5-4 and TRBJ2-1, with 7 bases identical to TRBD1. V was clipped by 4 bases and J by 7 bases; unmatched bases: 14. The CDR3 runs to 16 residues. From germline, CDR1 is SGHNT and CDR2 YYREEE (reference sequence). As DNA, the CDR3 is TGTGCCAGCAGCCCCAGGGGGAGCGCTTCTTGGAATGAGCAGTTCTTC. Its protein is CASSPRGSASWNEQFF.

V gene TRBV25-1 combines with J gene TRBJ1-1, with D unresolved. Germline CDR1 reads MGHDK; CDR2 reads SYGVNS. Trimming cost V 4 bases and J 2 bases, with 8 bases left between them. The CDR3 contains 13 residues. The CDR3 coding sequence is TGTGCCAGCAGTGGGGGTTTCAACACTGAAGCTTTCTTT. Amino acids: CASSGGFNTEAFF.

V is TRBV2 and J is TRBJ1-2; D remains ambiguous. The CDR3 has 15 amino acids. The V and J ends lost 4 bases and 3 bases respectively, with 15 bases between them. Germline loops: CDR1 SNHLY, CDR2 FYNNEI. CDR3 DNA sequence: TGTGCCAGCAGTGCGAAAGTCGGCATCTACTATGGCTACACCTTC. Protein: CASSAKVGIYYGYTF.

The CDR3 protein is CASSLFGKPGLAGKQFF. The CDR3 nucleotides are TGTGCCAGCAGCTTATTTGGAAAACCGGGACTAGCGGGAAAGCAGTTCTTC. The rearrangement joins TRBV11-2 to TRBJ2-1, with TRBD2 matching over 13 bases. Per germline, CDR1 SGHAT and CDR2 FQNNGV. This CDR3 contains 17 residues. V was pared by 2 bases and J by 11 bases, with 12 bases of the junction left unmatched. Full variable domain (remainder filled in from reference TRBV11-2 and TRBJ2-1): EAGVAQSPRYKIIEKRQSVAFWCNPISGHATLYWYQQILGQGPKLLIQFQNNGVVDDSQLPKDRFSAERLKGVDSTLKIQPAKLEDSAVYLCASSLFGKPGLAGKQFFGPGTRLTVL.

The rearrangement joins TRBV19 to TRBJ1-5; no definite D call. Germline V lookup: CDR1 LNHDA, CDR2 SQIVND (reference sequence). Trimming took off 6 bases at V and 7 bases at J, with 10 bases between the two ends. This CDR3 is 12 amino acids long. The CDR3 sequence is CASSPSRQPQHF. CDR3 nucleotide sequence: TGTGCCAGTAGCCCATCCAGGCAGCCCCAGCATTTT.

This clone appeared once. J is TRBJ2-7 and V is TRBV18, with D tentatively TRBD2 (6 bases). This CDR3 is built from 16 residues. Germline CDR1 KGHSH, CDR2 LQKENI. V lost 2 bases to trimming and J lost 6 bases, with 20 bases between them. The CDR3 region is CASSPNSGPLGGEQYF. The CDR3 DNA reads TGTGCCAGCTCACCAAACAGCGGACCATTGGGAGGCGAGCAGTACTTC.

The chain carries TRBV4-1 and TRBJ1-6; no clear D gene. There are 16 residues in the CDR3. V gave up 1 base and J gave up 6 bases, with 13 bases separating them. Germline CDR1 and CDR2: MGHRA and YSYEKL. In DNA form, the CDR3 reads TGCGCCAGCAGCCAAGCTACCCGGGCCCTTAATTCACCCCTCCACTTT. Translation gives CASSQATRALNSPLHF.

The chain has TRBV7-2 and TRBJ1-1; D perhaps matches TRBD1 (5 bases). There are 13 residues in the CDR3. Trimming cost V 4 bases and J 6 bases, with 12 bases left between them. Looked up from germline, CDR1 is SGHTA and CDR2 is FQGNSA. The CDR3 reads CASSSPGLSEAFF. In nucleotides, the CDR3 is TGTGCCAGCAGCTCTCCGGGACTGTCTGAAGCTTTCTTT.

The chain employs TRBV30 and TRBJ2-1, with unresolved D. The CDR3 is 15 residues long. Germline CDR1 GTSNPN, CDR2 SVGIG (reference sequence). V was cut by 8 bases and J by 2 bases, with 19 bases left in between. This CDR3 reads CAGFSGVMTYNEQFF. The CDR3 coding sequence is TGTGCCGGCTTCTCGGGTGTGATGACCTACAATGAGCAGTTCTTC.

This clone was recorded only once. This chain uses TRBV11-2 with TRBJ2-1, with 9 positions matching TRBD2. The J segment lost 4 bases and the V segment lost 6 bases, leaving 13 bases of the junction unmatched. Germline V gene data show CDR1 as SGHAT and CDR2 as FQNNGV. The CDR3 is made up of 17 amino acids. The DNA of the CDR3 is TGTGCCAGCAGACCTATTAAGACTAGCGGCCTGTACAATGAGCAGTTCTTC. Its translation is CASRPIKTSGLYNEQFF.

The chain combines TRBV30 with TRBJ1-1, with 8 nucleotides matching TRBD1. The CDR3 sequence is 13 residues long. The V gene end was trimmed by 4 bases and the J gene end by 5 bases; junction bases not matched to a gene: 6. Germline V gives CDR1 GTSNPN, CDR2 SVGIG (reference sequence). The CDR3 nucleotides read TGTGCCTGGACGCGGACAGGGTGGACTGAAGCTTTCTTT. This translates into CAWTRTGWTEAFF.

The V call is TRBV18, the J call TRBJ1-1; TRBD1 matches 9 bases. CDR3 length equals 14 residues. Germline values: CDR1 KGHSH, CDR2 LQKENI. With V trimmed by 7 bases and J by 1 base, 4 bases remained unmatched. CDR3 amino acids: CASFPGQGNTEAFF. The CDR3 DNA reads as TGTGCCAGCTTCCCGGGACAGGGGAACACTGAAGCTTTCTTT.

The chain recombines TRBV12-5 with TRBJ2-2; the match to TRBD1 covers 9 bases. CDR1 is LGHNT, CDR2 FRNRAP, per germline. Losses at the gene ends were 5 bases for V and 2 bases for J; bases not matched to a gene: 9. The CDR3 has 17 amino acids. The chain's CDR3 is CASGPATTGGNTGELFF. Here the CDR3 DNA reads TGTGCTAGTGGTCCCGCGACGACAGGGGGAAACACCGGGGAGCTGTTTTTT.

This clone was recorded only once. This chain links TRBV27 with TRBJ2-1; 11 bases align to TRBD2. V lost 2 bases, J lost 8 bases, and 5 bases stayed unmatched. This CDR3 comprises 15 residues. Per the germline V gene, CDR1 is MNHEY and CDR2 is SMNVEV (reference sequence). In nucleotides, the CDR3 is TGTGCCAGCAGTTTAATAGCGGGAGGGGGGGATGAGCAGTTCTTC. As protein: CASSLIAGGGDEQFF.

The chain couples TRBV30 to TRBJ1-2; no firm D call. Germline CDR1 reads GTSNPN; CDR2 reads SVGIG (reference sequence). The CDR3 length is 12 residues. The ends were cut back, 1 base at V and 4 bases at J, with 7 bases in the middle. CDR3 protein: CAWSAQLYGYTF. The CDR3 DNA follows: TGTGCCTGGAGTGCCCAGCTCTATGGCTACACCTTC.

This sequence joins TRBV28 and TRBJ1-5; D might be TRBD1 (5 bases). Germline V gene sequence: CDR1 MDHEN, CDR2 SYDVKM. V was shortened by 6 bases and J by 3 bases, with 12 bases between the two germline ends. There are 14 residues in the CDR3. CDR3 DNA: TGTGCCAGCAGCGGGACGGTGTCCAATCAGCCCCAGCATTTT. Translation gives CASSGTVSNQPQHF.

The rearrangement uses TRBV5-6 and TRBJ1-1; no definite D call. Per germline, CDR1 SGHDT and CDR2 YYEEEE. V lost 4 bases to trimming and J lost 6 bases, with 13 bases between them. The CDR3 spans 13 residues. CDR3 nucleotides: TGTGCCAGCAGCCTTTTGGGTGGGTCTGAAGCTTTCTTT. Translation: CASSLLGGSEAFF.

The chain links TRBV7-3 to TRBJ1-2; D is unresolved. Trimming left V 1 base short and J 2 bases short, with 5 bases between. Germline V CDR1 and CDR2: SGHTA, FQGTGA. The CDR3 extends over 13 amino acids. CDR3 bases: TGTGCCAGCAGCTTAAATGAGAACTATGGCTACACCTTC. This sequence encodes CASSLNENYGYTF.

The chain uses TRBV29-1 and TRBJ2-2; unclear D gene. The ends were cut back, 7 bases at V and 2 bases at J, with 5 bases in the middle. CDR1 is SQVTM and CDR2 is ANQGSEA in the germline V gene. The CDR3 is 11 amino acids. CDR3 loop: CSGRNTGELFF. The CDR3 DNA is TGCAGCGGAAGAAACACCGGGGAGCTGTTTTTT.

This clone showed up just once. This sample also contains other DNA sequences that code for the same CDR3. This sequence joins TRBV3-1 (or the pseudogene TRBV3-2) and TRBJ2-7; D remains unclear. This CDR3 is 11 amino acids long. Germline V CDR1 and CDR2: LGHDT, YNNKEL (reference sequence). V was clipped by 4 bases and J by 1 base, with 2 bases between them. The CDR3 sequence: CASSLSYEQYF. The CDR3 DNA is TGTGCCAGCAGCCTTTCCTACGAGCAGTACTTC.

The gene calls are TRBV28 and TRBJ1-6, with D perhaps matching TRBD1 (5 bases). V was clipped by 2 bases and J by 8 bases, with 10 bases between them. CDR1 MDHEN and CDR2 SYDVKM come from the germline V gene. The CDR3 totals 14 residues. CDR3 sequence reads: CASSLMGGYSPLHF. In nucleotides, the CDR3 is TGTGCCAGCAGTTTAATGGGGGGGTATTCACCCCTCCACTTT.

The table lists this clone with a count of one. V gene TRBV6-5 combines with J gene TRBJ2-2; D might be TRBD1 (6 bases). This CDR3 contains 14 residues. The V gene lost 4 bases and the J gene lost 5 bases, with 11 bases spanning the gap. Germline V gene sequence: CDR1 MNHEY, CDR2 SVGAGI. Here the CDR3 DNA reads TGTGCCAGCAGTTTTCAGGGGTGGACCGGGGAGCTGTTTTTT. Its translation: CASSFQGWTGELFF.